This TCR beta chain was sequenced during a study of blood T cell repertoires in COVID-19. Study-wide background: The cDNA or gDNA used as material had been derived from T cells, B-cell-depleted T cells, or PBMCs.

CDR1 is SGHRS, CDR2 YFSETQ, per germline. The CDR3 is 16 amino acids. J lost 7 bases, V lost 0 bases, and 9 bases had no gene match. Source study methods: Reference gene primers were amplified, and this amplification served to estimate nucleated cell counts. The table came from immunoSEQ multiplex PCR; TCRdb's copy has only in-frame clones and leaves some out. Clone size and V and J calls were adopted from that table, with D and trimming inferred from the DNA. The repertoire holds 180,000 or so clones, with approximately 85% as singletons. The TCR originated in an older woman with acute or convalescent COVID-19. This rearrangement joins TRBV5-1 to TRBJ2-7, with 11 bases fitting TRBD2. Sequencing was done on a sample of peripheral blood. This chain's CDR3 is CASSLGTSGYFHEQYF. CDR3 nucleotide sequence: TGCGCCAGCAGCTTGGGGACTAGCGGGTATTTTCATGAGCAGTACTTC.